The T cell receptor (beta chain) under discussion was sequenced for a study of OX40 agonist ivuxolimab in advanced cancers. As for the study more broadly: Ivuxolimab, which targeted the costimulatory receptor OX40 (CD134), was an agonistic, fully human IgG2 monoclonal antibody. Intravenous ivuxolimab was administered to patients every 2 weeks at six dose levels: 0.01, 0.1, 0.3, 1.5, 3 and 10 mg/kg. Of the approximately 50 dose-escalation patients, hepatocellular carcinoma was present in approximately 20, melanoma in approximately 15, renal cell carcinoma in 9 and head and neck cancer in 9. A male proportion of roughly 80% and a mean age of 60 years, ranging from 23 to 79, were recorded for the dose-escalation cohort. Patients were allowed to have had prior anti-PD-1, anti-PD-L1 or anti-CTLA-4 therapy, and approximately 43% of the dose-escalation patients had previously received checkpoint inhibitors. Three dose-escalation patients achieved partial responses, one with hepatocellular carcinoma and two with cutaneous melanoma. Peripheral TCRbeta sequencing was intended to test whether TCR sequence diversity was altered and clonal T-cell expansion was caused by ivuxolimab. The paper covers the monotherapy dose-escalation part of the phase I ivuxolimab trial, which included N ≈ 54 patients. What the study reported, not specific to this receptor: Low levels of normalized T-cell clonal expansion were also shown by some nonresponding patients. At doses of 0.1 to 3.0 mg/kg, clonal expansion of both CD4+ and CD8+ T cells in blood was seen between baseline and week 6. The antigen specificity of the peripheral T cells that underwent clonal expansion was not determined. After ivuxolimab, more expanded clones were found on average in CD8+ T cells than in CD4+ T cells. In partial responders in the 0.1-3.0 mg/kg groups, normalized peripheral clonal expansion was found to be among the lowest, especially among CD8+ T cells.

CDR1 and CDR2 were assigned from the germline V gene as SNHLY and FYNNEI. The junction shows trimming of 3 bases on V and 2 bases on J, plus 11 bases between the germline ends. The CDR3 has 16 amino acids, counting the end cysteine and phenylalanine. The entry retains the CDR3 DNA only, 48 bases that are in frame from base 1. Genomic DNA was isolated from the sorted cells so that the TCRbeta CDR3 region could be sequenced. The immunoSEQ Assay was used for sequencing of TCRbeta CDR3 regions. The clones in this table, taken by TCRdb from immuneACCESS, are in-frame only. Not every clone is retained; where verified, under half of the shortfall comes from an unresolved V gene, and the cause of the rest is unknown. This sample holds roughly 80,000 clones; roughly 90% were observed only once. The ten largest account for less than 0.75% of the sample. On this clone: No cognate antigen has been identified for it. No per-base quality is available; no much larger clone lies one base away.

The trial excluded patients who had a history of autoimmune disease or were on systemic immunosuppression. In every dose cohort, peripheral blood was drawn for TCR sequencing at baseline, cycle 4 day 1, and cycle 7 day 1. The samples were taken from a phase I, first-in-human, multicenter, open-label dose-escalation trial of ivuxolimab. Adults with locally advanced or metastatic melanoma, renal cell carcinoma, hepatocellular carcinoma or head and neck squamous cell carcinoma were enrolled in the trial. Before TCR sequencing, CD4+ and CD8+ T cells were separately sorted from peripheral blood. The sequenced sample was CD4+ or CD8+ T cells sorted from blood, obtained in a trial of the OX40 agonist ivuxolimab. The sequence was obtained from an adult with an advanced solid tumor such as melanoma, head and neck, liver or kidney cancer. Here the chain combines TRBV2 and TRBJ2-6; the D gene remains uncertain. Here is the DNA: TGTGCCAGCAGTGACGTCTCGCGAACTGGGGCCAACGTCCTGACTTTC. The resulting protein is CASSDVSRTGANVLTF.